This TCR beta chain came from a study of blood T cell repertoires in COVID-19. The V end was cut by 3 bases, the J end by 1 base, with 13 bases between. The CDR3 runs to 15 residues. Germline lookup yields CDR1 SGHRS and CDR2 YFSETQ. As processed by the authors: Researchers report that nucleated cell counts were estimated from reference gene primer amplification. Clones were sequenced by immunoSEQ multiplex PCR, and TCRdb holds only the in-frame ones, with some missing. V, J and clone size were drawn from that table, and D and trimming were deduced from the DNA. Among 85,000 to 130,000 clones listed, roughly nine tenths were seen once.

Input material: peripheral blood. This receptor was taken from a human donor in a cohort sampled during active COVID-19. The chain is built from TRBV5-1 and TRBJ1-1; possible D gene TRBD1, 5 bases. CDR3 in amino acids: CASSWRDGENTEAFF. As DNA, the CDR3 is TGCGCCAGCAGCTGGCGGGACGGAGAGAACACTGAAGCTTTCTTT.